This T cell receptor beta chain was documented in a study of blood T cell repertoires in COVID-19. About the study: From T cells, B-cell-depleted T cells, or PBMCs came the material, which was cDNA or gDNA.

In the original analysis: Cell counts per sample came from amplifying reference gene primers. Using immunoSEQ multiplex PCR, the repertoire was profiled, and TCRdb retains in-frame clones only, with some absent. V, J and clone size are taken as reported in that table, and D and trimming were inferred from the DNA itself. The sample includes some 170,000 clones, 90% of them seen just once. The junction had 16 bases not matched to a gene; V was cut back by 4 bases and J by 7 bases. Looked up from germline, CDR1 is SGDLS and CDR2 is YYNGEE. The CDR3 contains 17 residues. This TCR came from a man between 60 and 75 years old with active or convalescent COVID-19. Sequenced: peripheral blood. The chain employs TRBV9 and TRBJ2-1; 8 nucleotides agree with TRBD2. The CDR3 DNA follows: TGTGCCAGCAGCCCCGGAGGAGGAGCGGGGGTATCAAATGAGCAGTTCTTC. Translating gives CASSPGGGAGVSNEQFF.